This T cell receptor (beta chain) was found in a study of blood T cells in healthy people across ages. A sample-barcoded 5' primer and a J-beta primer mix were used in a second PCR of roughly 7 to 11 cycles. One entry per CDR3 protein, called by TCRdb with MiXCR from the 5' RACE reads. In the table there are some 560,000 distinct CDR3 sequences, about 28% of which are singletons. This CDR3 comprises 13 residues. Per germline, CDR1 DFQATT and CDR2 SNEGSKA (reference sequence). This clonotype was detected only a few times. A junction end diverges from the germline sequence, so it may reflect a read error. Separately, the same data were catalogued under a study of T cells of mothers and their children.

Sequenced sample: blood. The sequence was obtained from a boy aged 2-9 years in good health. The V and J genes are TRBV20-1 and TRBJ1-2; maybe TRBD1 (5 bases). The CDR3 DNA follows: TGCAGTGCAAGAGCAGGAGGGACGTATGGCTACACCTTC. Translating gives CSARAGGTYGYTF.